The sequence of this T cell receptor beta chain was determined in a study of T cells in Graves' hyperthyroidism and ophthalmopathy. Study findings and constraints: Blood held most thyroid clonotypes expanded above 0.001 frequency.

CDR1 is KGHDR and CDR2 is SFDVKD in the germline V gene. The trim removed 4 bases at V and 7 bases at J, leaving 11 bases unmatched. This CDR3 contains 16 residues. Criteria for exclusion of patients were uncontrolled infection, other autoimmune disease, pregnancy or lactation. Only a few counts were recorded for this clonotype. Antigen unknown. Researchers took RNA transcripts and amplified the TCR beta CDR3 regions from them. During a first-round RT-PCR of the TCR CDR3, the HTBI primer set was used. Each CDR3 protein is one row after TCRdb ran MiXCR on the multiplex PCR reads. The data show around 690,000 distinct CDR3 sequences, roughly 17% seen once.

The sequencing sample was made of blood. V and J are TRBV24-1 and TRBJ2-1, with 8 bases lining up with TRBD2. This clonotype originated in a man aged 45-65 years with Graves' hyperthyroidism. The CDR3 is CATSEAGAGGGNEQFF. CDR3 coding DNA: TGTGCCACCAGTGAAGCGGGAGCTGGAGGGGGGAATGAGCAGTTCTTC.